The text below deals with one T cell receptor (beta chain). These data originate in a study of T cells in Graves' hyperthyroidism and ophthalmopathy. Germline-derived CDR1 and CDR2 are DFQATT and SNEGSKA (reference sequence). The V segment lost 3 bases and the J segment 0 bases; nucleotides outside the gene matches: 5. The CDR3 has 16 residues. What was amplified from RNA transcripts were TCR beta CDR3 regions. The HTBI set primed first-round TCR CDR3 RT-PCR. One entry per CDR3 protein, called by TCRdb with MiXCR from the multiplex PCR reads. This sample has hundreds of thousands of distinct CDR3 sequences, with about two fifths found just once.

The chain couples TRBV20-1 to TRBJ1-5; 10 positions match TRBD1. The sequenced sample was blood. The receptor was derived from a man aged 18-30 years with Graves' hyperthyroidism. CDR3 in DNA: TGCAGTGCTAGCAGGGGACAGGGGAATAGCAATCAGCCCCAGCATTTT. It is translated as CSASRGQGNSNQPQHF.